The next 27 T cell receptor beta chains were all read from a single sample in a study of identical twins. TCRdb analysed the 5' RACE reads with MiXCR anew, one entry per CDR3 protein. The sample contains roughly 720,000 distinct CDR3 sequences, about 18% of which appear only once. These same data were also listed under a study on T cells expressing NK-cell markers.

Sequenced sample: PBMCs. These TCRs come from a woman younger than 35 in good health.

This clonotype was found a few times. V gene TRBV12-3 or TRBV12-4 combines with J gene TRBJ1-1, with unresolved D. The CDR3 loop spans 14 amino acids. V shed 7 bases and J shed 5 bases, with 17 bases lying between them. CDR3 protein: CASTLEVGRTEAFF. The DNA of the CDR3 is TGTGCCAGCACCTTAGAGGTCGGAAGAACTGAAGCTTTCTTT.

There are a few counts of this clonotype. CDR3 loop: CASSYSPRGLDEQFF. CDR3 nucleotide sequence: TGTGCCAGCAGCTATTCCCCTAGGGGCTTGGATGAGCAGTTCTTC. The chain has TRBV11-2 and TRBJ2-1; a possible D gene is TRBD1 (5 bases). The V end was cut by 4 bases, the J end by 8 bases, with 18 bases between. Germline V gene lookup returns CDR1 SGHAT and CDR2 FQNNGV. This CDR3 region has 15 residues.

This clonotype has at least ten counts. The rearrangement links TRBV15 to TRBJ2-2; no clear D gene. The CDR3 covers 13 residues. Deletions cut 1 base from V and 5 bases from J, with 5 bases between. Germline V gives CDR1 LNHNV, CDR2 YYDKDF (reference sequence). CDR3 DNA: TGTGCCACCAGCAGAGCCCTTACCGGGGAGCTGTTTTTT. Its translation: CATSRALTGELFF.

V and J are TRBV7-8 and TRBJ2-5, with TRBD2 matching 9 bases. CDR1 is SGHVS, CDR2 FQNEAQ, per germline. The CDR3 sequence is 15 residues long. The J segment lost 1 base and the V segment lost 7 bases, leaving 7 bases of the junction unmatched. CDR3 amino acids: CASTASGAIQETQYF. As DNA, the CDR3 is TGTGCCAGCACGGCTAGCGGGGCGATCCAAGAGACCCAGTACTTC. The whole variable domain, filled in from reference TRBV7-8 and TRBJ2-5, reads GAGVSQSPRYKVAKRGQDVALRCDPISGHVSLFWYQQALGQGPEFLTYFQNEAQLDKSGLPSDRFFAERPEGSVSTLKIQRTQQEDSAVYLCASTASGAIQETQYFGPGTRLLVL.

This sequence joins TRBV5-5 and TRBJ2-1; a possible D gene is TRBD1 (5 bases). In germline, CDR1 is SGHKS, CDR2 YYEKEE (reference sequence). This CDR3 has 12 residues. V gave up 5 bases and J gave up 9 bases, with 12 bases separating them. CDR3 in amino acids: CASRVQGFEQFF. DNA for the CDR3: TGTGCCAGCAGGGTTCAGGGTTTTGAGCAGTTCTTC.

CDR3 in DNA: TGTGCCAGCAGCCCCTCCCCGGGCAGTGAGCAGTTCTTC. Translation gives CASSPSPGSEQFF. V is TRBV12-3 or TRBV12-4 and J is TRBJ2-1; D remains ambiguous. Trimming stripped 6 bases from V and 9 bases from J, with 15 bases between. The CDR3 contains 13 residues.

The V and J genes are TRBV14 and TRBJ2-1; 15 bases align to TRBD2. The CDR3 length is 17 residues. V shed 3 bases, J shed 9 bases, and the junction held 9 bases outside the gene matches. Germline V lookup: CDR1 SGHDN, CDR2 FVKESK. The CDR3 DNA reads TGTGCCAGCAGCCATGCGTGGACTAGCGGGAGGGCGCGTGAGCAGTTCTTC. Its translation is CASSHAWTSGRAREQFF.

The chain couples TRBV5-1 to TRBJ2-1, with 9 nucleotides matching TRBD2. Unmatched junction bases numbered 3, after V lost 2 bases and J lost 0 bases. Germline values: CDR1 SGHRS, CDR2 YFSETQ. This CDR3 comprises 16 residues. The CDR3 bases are TGCGCCAGCAGCTTTAGCGGGAGTCCCTCCTACAATGAGCAGTTCTTC. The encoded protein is CASSFSGSPSYNEQFF. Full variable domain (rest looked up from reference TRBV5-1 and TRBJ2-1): KAGVTQTPRYLIKTRGQQVTLSCSPISGHRSVSWYQQTPGQGLQFLFEYFSETQRNKGNFPGRFSGRQFSNSRSEMNVSTLELGDSALYLCASSFSGSPSYNEQFFGPGTRLTVL.

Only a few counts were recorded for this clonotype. DNA for the CDR3: TGTGCCATCAGTGAGTCCAGGTCCTATGGCTACACCTTC. Residues: CAISESRSYGYTF. The chain is built from TRBV10-3 and TRBJ1-2; no clear D gene. From germline, CDR1 is ENHRY and CDR2 SYGVKD. The CDR3 length is 13 residues. Trimming cost V 0 bases and J 4 bases, with 6 bases left between them.

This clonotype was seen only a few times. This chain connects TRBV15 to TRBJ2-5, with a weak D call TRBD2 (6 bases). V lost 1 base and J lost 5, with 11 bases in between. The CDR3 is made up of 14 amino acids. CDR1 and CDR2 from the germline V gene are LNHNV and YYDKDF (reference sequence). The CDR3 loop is CATSRGTRGETQYF. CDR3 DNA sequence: TGTGCCACCAGCAGAGGGACACGGGGGGAGACCCAGTACTTC.

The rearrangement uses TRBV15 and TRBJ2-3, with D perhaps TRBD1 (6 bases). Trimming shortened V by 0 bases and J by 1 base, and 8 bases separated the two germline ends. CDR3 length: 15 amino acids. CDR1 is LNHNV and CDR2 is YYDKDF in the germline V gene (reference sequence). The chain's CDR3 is CATSREGGGTDTQYF. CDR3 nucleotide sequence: TGTGCCACCAGCAGAGAAGGGGGAGGCACAGATACGCAGTATTTT.

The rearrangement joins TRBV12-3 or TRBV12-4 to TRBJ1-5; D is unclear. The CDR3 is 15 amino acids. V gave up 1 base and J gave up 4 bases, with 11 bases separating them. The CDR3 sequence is CASSLGGNGNQPQHF. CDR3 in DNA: TGTGCCAGCAGTTTAGGAGGGAACGGGAATCAGCCCCAGCATTTT.

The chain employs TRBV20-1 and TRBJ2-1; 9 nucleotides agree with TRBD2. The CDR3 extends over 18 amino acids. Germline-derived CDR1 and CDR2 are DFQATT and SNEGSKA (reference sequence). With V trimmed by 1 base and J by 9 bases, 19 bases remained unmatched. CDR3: CSARVPPPGSGRDSEQFF. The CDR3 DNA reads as TGCAGTGCTAGAGTTCCCCCTCCGGGTAGCGGGAGAGACAGTGAGCAGTTCTTC.

The CDR3 protein is CASSLAQPGSSYEQYF. The CDR3 nucleotides read TGTGCCAGCAGCTTAGCGCAACCAGGTAGCTCCTACGAGCAGTACTTC. The chain combines TRBV7-6 with TRBJ2-7; D unclear. The CDR3 runs to 16 residues. Trimming took off 0 bases at V and 0 bases at J, with 12 bases between the two ends. CDR1 and CDR2 (germline): SGHVS, FNYEAQ.

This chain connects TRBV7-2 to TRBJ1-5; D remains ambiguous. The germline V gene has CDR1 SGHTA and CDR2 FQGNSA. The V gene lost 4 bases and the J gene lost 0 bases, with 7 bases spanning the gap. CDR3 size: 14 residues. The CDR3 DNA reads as TGTGCCAGCAGCTCGGCATTTAGCAATCAGCCCCAGCATTTT. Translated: CASSSAFSNQPQHF.

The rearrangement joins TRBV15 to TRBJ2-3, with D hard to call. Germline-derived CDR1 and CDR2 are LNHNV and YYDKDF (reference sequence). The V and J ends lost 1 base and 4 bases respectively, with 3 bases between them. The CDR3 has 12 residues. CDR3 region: CATSRAADTQYF. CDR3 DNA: TGTGCCACCAGCAGAGCGGCAGATACGCAGTATTTT.

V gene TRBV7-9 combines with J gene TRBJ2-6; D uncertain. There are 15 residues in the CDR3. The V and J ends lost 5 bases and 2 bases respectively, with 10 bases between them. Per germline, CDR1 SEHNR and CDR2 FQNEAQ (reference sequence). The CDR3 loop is CASSRDIPGANVLTF. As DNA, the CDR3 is TGTGCCAGCAGCCGAGACATACCTGGGGCCAACGTCCTGACTTTC. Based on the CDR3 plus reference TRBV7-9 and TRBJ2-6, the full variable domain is DTGVSQNPRHKITKRGQNVTFRCDPISEHNRLYWYRQTLGQGPEFLTYFQNEAQLEKSRLLSDRFSAERPKGSFSTLEIQRTEQGDSAMYLCASSRDIPGANVLTFGAGSRLTVL.

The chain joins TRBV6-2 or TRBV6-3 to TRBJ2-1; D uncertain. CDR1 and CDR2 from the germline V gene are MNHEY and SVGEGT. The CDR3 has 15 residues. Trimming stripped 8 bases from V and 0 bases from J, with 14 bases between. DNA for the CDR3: TGTGCCAGCCGATATGGTCTGAGCTCCTACAATGAGCAGTTCTTC. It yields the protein CASRYGLSSYNEQFF.

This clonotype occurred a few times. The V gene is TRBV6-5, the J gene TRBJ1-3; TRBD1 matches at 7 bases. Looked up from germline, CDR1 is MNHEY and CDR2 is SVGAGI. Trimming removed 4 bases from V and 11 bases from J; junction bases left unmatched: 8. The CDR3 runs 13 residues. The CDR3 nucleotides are TGTGCCAGCAGTTCCGACAGGGTAGCCCCCATATATTTT. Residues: CASSSDRVAPIYF.

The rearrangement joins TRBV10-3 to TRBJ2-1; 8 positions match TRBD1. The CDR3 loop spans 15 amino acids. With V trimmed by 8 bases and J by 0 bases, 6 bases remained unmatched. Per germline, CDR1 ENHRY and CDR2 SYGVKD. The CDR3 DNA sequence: TGTGCCATCTCCGGGACAGGTAGCTCCTACAATGAGCAGTTCTTC. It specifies CAISGTGSSYNEQFF.

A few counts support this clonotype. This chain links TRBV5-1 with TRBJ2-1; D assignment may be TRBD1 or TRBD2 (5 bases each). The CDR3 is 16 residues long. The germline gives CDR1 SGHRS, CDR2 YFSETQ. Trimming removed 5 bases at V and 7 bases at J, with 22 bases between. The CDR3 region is CASRSPTGTTGNEQFF. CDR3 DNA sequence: TGCGCCAGCAGAAGTCCAACCGGGACCACCGGTAATGAGCAGTTCTTC.

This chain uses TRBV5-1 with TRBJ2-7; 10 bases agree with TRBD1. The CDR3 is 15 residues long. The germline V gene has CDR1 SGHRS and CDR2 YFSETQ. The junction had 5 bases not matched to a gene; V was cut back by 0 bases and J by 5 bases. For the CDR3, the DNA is TGCGCCAGCAGCTTGGAAGGGACAGGGGTCAACGAGCAGTACTTC. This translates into CASSLEGTGVNEQYF.

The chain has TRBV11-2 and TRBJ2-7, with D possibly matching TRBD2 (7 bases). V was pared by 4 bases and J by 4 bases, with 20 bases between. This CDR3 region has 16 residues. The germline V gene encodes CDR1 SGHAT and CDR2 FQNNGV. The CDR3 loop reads CASSSRAAGANYEQYF. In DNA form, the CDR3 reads TGTGCCAGCAGCTCCCGGGCCGCGGGGGCCAATTACGAGCAGTACTTC.

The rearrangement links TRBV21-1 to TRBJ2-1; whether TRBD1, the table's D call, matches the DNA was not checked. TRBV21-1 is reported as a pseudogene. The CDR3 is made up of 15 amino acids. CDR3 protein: CASRSTLSPSPEQFF. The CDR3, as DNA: TGTGCCAGCAGAAGTACCCTCTCCCCCAGTCCTGAGCAGTTCTTC.

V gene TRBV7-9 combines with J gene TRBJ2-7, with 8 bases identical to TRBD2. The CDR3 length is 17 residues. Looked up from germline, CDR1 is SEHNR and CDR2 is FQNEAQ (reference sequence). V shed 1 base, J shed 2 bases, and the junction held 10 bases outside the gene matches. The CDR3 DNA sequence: TGTGCCAGCAGCTTAGTAATGAGCGGGGGCCTTACCTACGAGCAGTACTTC. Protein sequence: CASSLVMSGGLTYEQYF.

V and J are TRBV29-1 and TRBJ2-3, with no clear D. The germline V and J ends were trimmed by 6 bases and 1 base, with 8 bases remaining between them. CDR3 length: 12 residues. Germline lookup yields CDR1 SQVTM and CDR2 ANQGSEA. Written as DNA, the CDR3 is TGCAGCGTCAAGGATGGCACAGATACGCAGTATTTT. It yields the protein CSVKDGTDTQYF.

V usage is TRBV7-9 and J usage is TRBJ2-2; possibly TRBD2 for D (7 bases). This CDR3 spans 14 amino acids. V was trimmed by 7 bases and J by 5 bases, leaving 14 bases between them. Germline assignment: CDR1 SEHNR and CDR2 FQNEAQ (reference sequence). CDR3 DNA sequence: TGTGCCAGCACTGGGGGGGGCTGGACCGGGGAGCTGTTTTTT. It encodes CASTGGGWTGELFF.